Included here is one TCR beta chain sequence, with context. What it recognizes is unknown. This same CDR3 is encoded by further DNA sequences in the sample. CD8 cells regarded as naive lacked CD45RO, were positively chosen for CCR7, and omitted terminally differentiated effector memory CD45RA+ cells. The source of the sample is a study of shared clonotypes between healthy human individuals. Study-wide findings and caveats: The sampled material consisted only of blood, and tissue repertoires are likely to differ.

The data were produced by immunoSEQ multiplex PCR, yet TCRdb's version contains in-frame clones alone and is incomplete. The data hold some 800,000 clones, with 80% to 95% observed a single time. V shed 1 base, J shed 0 bases, and the junction held 0 bases outside the gene matches. The CDR3 sequence is 15 residues long. The germline V gene encodes CDR1 SGHAT and CDR2 FQNNGV. The sample was naive CD8+ T cells sorted from blood. The TCR sequence derives from a man aged 30 to 45 in good health. The V gene is TRBV11-2, the J gene TRBJ2-7; 10 bases agree with TRBD2. The CDR3 loop reads CASSLGTSGSYEQYF. CDR3 nucleotides: TGTGCCAGCAGCTTAGGGACTAGCGGCTCCTACGAGCAGTACTTC.